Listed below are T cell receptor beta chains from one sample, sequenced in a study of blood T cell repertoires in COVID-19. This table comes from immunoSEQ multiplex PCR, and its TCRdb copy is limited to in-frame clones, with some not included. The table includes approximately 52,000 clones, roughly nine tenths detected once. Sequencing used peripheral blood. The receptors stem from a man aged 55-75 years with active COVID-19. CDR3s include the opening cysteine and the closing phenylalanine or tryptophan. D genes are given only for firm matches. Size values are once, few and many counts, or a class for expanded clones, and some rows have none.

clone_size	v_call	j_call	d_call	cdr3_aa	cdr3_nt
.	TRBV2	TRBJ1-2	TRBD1	CASGSGQGSKGYTF	TGTGCCAGCGGCTCGGGACAGGGATCTAAGGGCTACACCTTC
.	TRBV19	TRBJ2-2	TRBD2	CASSILAGVAGELFF	TGTGCCAGTAGTATACTAGCGGGAGTGGCCGGGGAGCTGTTTTTT
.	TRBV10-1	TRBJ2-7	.	CASSDYRSSYEQYF	TGCGCCAGCAGTGACTATCGGAGTTCGTACGAGCAGTACTTC
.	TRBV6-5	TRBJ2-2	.	CASSYPAGANTGELFF	TGTGCCAGCAGTTACCCGGCAGGGGCGAACACCGGGGAGCTGTTTTTT
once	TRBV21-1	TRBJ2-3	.	CASSTAPSGGASSTDTQYF	TGTGCCAGCAGCACCGCTCCCAGCGGAGGAGCTTCTAGCACAGATACGCAGTATTTT
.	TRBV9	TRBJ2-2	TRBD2	CASSVVLAGGTGELFF	TGTGCCAGCAGCGTAGTACTAGCGGGAGGTACCGGGGAGCTGTTTTTT
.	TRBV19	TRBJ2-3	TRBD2	CASSLRERDTQYF	TGTGCCAGTAGTTTGCGGGAGAGAGATACGCAGTATTTT
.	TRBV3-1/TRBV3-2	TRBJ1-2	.	CASSRAPSYGYTF	TGTGCCAGCAGCCGCGCACCGTCCTATGGCTACACCTTC
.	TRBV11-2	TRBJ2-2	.	CASRLLGQQNTGELFF	TGTGCCAGCAGACTGCTAGGACAGCAGAACACCGGGGAGCTGTTTTTT
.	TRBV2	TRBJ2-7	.	CARAPAGRTYEQYF	TGTGCCAGGGCCCCAGCAGGCCGTACCTACGAGCAGTACTTC
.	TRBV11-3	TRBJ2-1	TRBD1	CASSPGTGVYNEQFF	TGTGCCAGCAGCCCCGGGACAGGGGTCTACAATGAGCAGTTCTTC
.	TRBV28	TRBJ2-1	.	CASSLVPPYNEQFF	TGTGCCAGCAGTTTAGTTCCCCCTTACAATGAGCAGTTCTTC
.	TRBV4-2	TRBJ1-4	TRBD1	CASSTGDQEKLFF	TGTGCCAGCTCGACAGGGGATCAGGAAAAACTGTTTTTT
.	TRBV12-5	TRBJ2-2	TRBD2	CASAWGEGSTGELFF	TGTGCTAGTGCTTGGGGGGAGGGCAGCACCGGGGAGCTGTTTTTT
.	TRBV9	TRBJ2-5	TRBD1	CASSVGTGTTETQYF	TGTGCCAGCAGCGTTGGGACAGGTACTACAGAGACCCAGTACTTC
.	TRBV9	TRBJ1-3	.	CASSAGGVSGNTIYF	TGTGCCAGCAGCGCCGGGGGGGTCTCAGGAAACACCATATATTTT
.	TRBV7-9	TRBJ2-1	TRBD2	CASSLAGGSNNEQFF	TGTGCCAGCAGCCTAGCGGGAGGATCTAACAATGAGCAGTTCTTC
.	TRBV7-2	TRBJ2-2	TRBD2	CASSFLAGVFAGELFF	TGTGCCAGCAGCTTTCTAGCGGGAGTTTTCGCCGGGGAGCTGTTTTTT
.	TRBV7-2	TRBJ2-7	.	CASSLAGPGSVGAQYF	TGTGCCAGCAGCTTAGCAGGTCCCGGGAGTGTTGGGGCGCAGTACTTC
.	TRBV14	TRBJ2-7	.	CASSQVGKGSYEQYF	TGTGCCAGCAGCCAAGTCGGGAAGGGATCCTACGAGCAGTACTTC
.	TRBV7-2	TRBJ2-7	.	CASSLDPGWNSYEQYF	TGTGCCAGCAGCTTAGATCCAGGGTGGAACAGTTACGAGCAGTACTTC
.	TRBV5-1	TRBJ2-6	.	CASSLGHNSGANVLTF	TGCGCCAGCAGCTTGGGCCACAACTCTGGGGCCAACGTCCTGACTTTC
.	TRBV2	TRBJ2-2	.	CASSQAGQAGGELFF	TGTGCCAGCAGCCAAGCGGGACAGGCCGGCGGGGAGCTGTTTTTT
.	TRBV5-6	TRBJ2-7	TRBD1	CASSFTGQGYEQYF	TGTGCCAGCAGCTTCACGGGACAGGGCTACGAGCAGTACTTC
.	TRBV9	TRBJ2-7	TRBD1	CASSVETGGTYEQYF	TGTGCCAGCAGCGTAGAGACAGGGGGAACCTACGAGCAGTACTTC
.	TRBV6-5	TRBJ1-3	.	CASSYSGRLGNTIYF	TGTGCCAGCAGTTACTCGGGCAGATTGGGAAACACCATATATTTT
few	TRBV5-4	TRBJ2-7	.	CASSTGTPPLEQYF	TGTGCCAGCAGCACCGGGACTCCCCCGCTCGAGCAGTACTTC
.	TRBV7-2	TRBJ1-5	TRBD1	CASSLDRGSGQPQHF	TGTGCCAGCAGCTTAGACAGGGGGTCAGGTCAGCCCCAGCATTTT
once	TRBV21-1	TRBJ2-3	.	CASSSTPRASGVTDTQYF	TGTGCCAGCAGCTCGACCCCGAGGGCTAGCGGGGTCACAGATACGCAGTATTTT
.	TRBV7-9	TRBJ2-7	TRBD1	CASSLPYATGDEQYF	TGTGCCAGCAGCTTGCCCTACGCTACAGGGGACGAGCAGTACTTC
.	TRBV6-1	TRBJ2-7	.	CASSEGGGPHEQYF	TGTGCCAGCAGTGAGGGAGGAGGACCACACGAGCAGTACTTC
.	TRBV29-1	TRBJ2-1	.	CSVRLGEQFF	TGCAGCGTCAGACTCGGAGAGCAGTTCTTC
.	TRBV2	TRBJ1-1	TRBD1	CASSWTGRGTEAFF	TGTGCCAGCAGTTGGACAGGGCGGGGGACTGAAGCTTTCTTT
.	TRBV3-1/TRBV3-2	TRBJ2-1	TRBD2	CASSQASGRDEQFF	TGTGCCAGCAGCCAAGCTAGCGGGAGAGATGAGCAGTTCTTC
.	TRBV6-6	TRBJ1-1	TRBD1	CASRDRDRATEAFF	TGTGCCAGCAGGGACCGGGACAGGGCCACTGAAGCTTTCTTT
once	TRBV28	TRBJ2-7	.	CASITGSAVEQYF	TGTGCCAGCATCACAGGGAGCGCTGTCGAGCAGTACTTC
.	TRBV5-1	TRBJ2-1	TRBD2	CASSLGTSGRSSSSYNEQFF	TGCGCCAGCAGCTTGGGGACTAGCGGGAGGTCGTCGAGCTCCTACAATGAGCAGTTCTTC
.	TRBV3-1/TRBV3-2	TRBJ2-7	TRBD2	CASSQTSGRFYEQYF	TGTGCCAGCAGCCAAACTAGCGGGAGATTTTACGAGCAGTACTTC
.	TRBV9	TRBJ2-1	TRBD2	CASSVGASGFNEQFF	TGTGCCAGCAGCGTAGGTGCTAGCGGGTTCAATGAGCAGTTCTTC
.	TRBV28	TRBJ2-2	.	CASSLGGPIMGELFF	TGTGCCAGCAGTTTAGGGGGCCCTATTATGGGGGAGCTGTTTTTT
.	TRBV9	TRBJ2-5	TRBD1	CASSVAQGAQETQYF	TGTGCCAGCAGCGTAGCGCAGGGGGCACAAGAGACCCAGTACTTC
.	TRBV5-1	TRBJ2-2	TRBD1	CASRPGQDPGELFF	TGCGCCAGCAGGCCGGGACAGGATCCCGGGGAGCTGTTTTTT
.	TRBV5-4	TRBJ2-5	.	CASSLEPTGGTLGETQYF	TGTGCCAGCAGCTTGGAGCCGACAGGCGGAACTCTAGGGGAGACCCAGTACTTC
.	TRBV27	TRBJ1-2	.	CASSPLAFPGSYGYTF	TGTGCCAGCAGTCCTCTGGCCTTCCCTGGGAGCTATGGCTACACCTTC
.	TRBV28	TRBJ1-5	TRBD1	CASSTRQGGQPQHF	TGTGCCAGCAGTACCCGACAGGGCGGACAGCCCCAGCATTTT
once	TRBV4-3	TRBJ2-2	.	CASSQEALNTGELFF	TGCGCCAGCAGCCAAGAAGCCCTAAACACCGGGGAGCTGTTTTTT
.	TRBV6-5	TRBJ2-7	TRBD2	CASSYSWTSGGEQYF	TGTGCCAGCAGTTACTCGTGGACTAGCGGTGGCGAGCAGTACTTC